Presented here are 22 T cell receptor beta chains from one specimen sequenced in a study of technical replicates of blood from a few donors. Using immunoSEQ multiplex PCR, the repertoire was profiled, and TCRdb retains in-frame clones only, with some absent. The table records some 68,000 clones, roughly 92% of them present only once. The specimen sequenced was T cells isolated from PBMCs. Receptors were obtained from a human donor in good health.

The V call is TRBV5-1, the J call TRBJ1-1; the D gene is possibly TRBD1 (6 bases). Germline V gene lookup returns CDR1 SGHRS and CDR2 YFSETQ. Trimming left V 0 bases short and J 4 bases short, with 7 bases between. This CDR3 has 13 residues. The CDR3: CASSLEGVTEAFF. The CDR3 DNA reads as TGCGCCAGCAGCTTGGAGGGGGTCACTGAAGCTTTCTTT.

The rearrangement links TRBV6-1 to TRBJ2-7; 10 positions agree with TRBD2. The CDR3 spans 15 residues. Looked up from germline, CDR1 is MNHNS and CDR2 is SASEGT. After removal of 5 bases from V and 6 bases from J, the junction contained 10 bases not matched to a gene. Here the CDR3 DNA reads TGTGCCAGCAGTCCCCCTAGCGGGAGAACTTCCGAGCAGTACTTC. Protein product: CASSPPSGRTSEQYF.

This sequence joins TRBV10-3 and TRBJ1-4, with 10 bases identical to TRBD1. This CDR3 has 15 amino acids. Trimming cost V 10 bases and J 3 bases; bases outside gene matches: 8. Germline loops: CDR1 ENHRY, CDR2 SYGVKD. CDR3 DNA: TGTGCCACCCAGACAGGGGGCAGTCCTAATGAAAAACTGTTTTTT. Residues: CATQTGGSPNEKLFF.

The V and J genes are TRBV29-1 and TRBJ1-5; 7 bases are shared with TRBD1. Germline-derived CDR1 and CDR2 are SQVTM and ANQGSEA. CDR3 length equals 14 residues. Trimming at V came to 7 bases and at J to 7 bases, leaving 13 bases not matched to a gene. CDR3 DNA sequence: TGCAGCGCAGCAGGGGGAATAGGGGAGCAGCCCCAGCATTTT. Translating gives CSAAGGIGEQPQHF.

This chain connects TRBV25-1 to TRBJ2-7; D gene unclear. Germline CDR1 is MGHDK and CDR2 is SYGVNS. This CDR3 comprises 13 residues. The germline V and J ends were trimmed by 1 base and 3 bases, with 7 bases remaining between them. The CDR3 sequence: CASSESNYYEQYF. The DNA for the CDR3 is TGTGCCAGCAGTGAATCGAACTACTACGAGCAGTACTTC.

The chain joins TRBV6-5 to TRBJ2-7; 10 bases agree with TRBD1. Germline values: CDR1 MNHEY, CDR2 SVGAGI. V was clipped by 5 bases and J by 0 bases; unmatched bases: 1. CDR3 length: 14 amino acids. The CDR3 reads CASSRTGGSYEQYF. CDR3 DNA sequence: TGTGCCAGCAGTAGGACAGGGGGCTCCTACGAGCAGTACTTC.

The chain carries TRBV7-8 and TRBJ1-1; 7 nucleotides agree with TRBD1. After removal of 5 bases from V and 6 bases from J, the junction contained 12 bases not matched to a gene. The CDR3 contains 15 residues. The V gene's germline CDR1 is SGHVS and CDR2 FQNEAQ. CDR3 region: CASSRRQGRFPEAFF. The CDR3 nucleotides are TGTGCCAGCAGCCGTAGACAGGGTAGGTTCCCTGAAGCTTTCTTT. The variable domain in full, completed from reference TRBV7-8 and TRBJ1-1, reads GAGVSQSPRYKVAKRGQDVALRCDPISGHVSLFWYQQALGQGPEFLTYFQNEAQLDKSGLPSDRFFAERPEGSVSTLKIQRTQQEDSAVYLCASSRRQGRFPEAFFGQGTRLTVV.

CDR3 loop: CASSSTGAANEKLFF. CDR3 nucleotides: TGTGCCAGCAGTTCAACAGGGGCCGCTAATGAAAAACTGTTTTTT. The V gene is TRBV27, the J gene TRBJ1-4; 7 nucleotides align to TRBD1. The V segment lost 4 bases and the J segment 3 bases; nucleotides outside the gene matches: 5. Germline loops: CDR1 MNHEY, CDR2 SMNVEV (reference sequence). This CDR3 has 15 residues.

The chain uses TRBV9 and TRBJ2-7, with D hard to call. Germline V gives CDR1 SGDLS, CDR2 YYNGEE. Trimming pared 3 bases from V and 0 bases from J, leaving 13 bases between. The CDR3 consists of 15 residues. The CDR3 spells CASSATFGFSYEQYF. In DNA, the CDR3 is TGTGCCAGCAGCGCCACCTTCGGGTTCTCCTACGAGCAGTACTTC. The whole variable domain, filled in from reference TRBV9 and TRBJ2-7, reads DSGVTQTPKHLITATGQRVTLRCSPRSGDLSVYWYQQSLDQGLQFLIQYYNGEERAKGNILERFSAQQFPDLHSELNLSSLELGDSALYFCASSATFGFSYEQYFGPGTRLTVT.

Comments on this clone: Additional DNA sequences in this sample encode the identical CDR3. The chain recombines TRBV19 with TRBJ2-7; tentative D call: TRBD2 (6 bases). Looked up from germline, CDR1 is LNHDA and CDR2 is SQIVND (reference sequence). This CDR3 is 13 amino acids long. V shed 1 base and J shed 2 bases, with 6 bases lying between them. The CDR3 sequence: CASSIGGAYEQYF. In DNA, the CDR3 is TGTGCCAGTAGTATAGGCGGGGCCTACGAGCAGTACTTC.

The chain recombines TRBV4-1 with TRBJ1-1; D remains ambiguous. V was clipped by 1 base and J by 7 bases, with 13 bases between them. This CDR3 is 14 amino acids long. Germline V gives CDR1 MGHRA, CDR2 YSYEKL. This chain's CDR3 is CASSQAMTTNEAFF. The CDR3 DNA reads TGCGCCAGCAGCCAAGCGATGACAACCAATGAAGCTTTCTTT.

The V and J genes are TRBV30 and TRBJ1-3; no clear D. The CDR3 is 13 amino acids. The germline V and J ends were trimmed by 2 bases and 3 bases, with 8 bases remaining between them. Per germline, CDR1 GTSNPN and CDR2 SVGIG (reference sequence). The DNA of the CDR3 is TGTGCCTGGAGTCAACAGATTGGAAACACCATATATTTT. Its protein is CAWSQQIGNTIYF.

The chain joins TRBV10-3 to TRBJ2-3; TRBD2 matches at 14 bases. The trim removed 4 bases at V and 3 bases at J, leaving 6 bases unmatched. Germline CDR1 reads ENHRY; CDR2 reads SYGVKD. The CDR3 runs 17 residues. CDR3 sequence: CAISGRLAGGPTDTQYF. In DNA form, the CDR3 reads TGTGCCATCAGTGGACGACTAGCGGGAGGGCCGACAGATACGCAGTATTTT.

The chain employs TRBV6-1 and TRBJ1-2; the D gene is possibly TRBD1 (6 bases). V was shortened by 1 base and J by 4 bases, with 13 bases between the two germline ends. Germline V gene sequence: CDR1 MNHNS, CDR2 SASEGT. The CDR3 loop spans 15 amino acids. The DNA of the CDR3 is TGTGCCAGCAGTGAAGAATCGGACAGCCTCTATGGCTACACCTTC. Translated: CASSEESDSLYGYTF.

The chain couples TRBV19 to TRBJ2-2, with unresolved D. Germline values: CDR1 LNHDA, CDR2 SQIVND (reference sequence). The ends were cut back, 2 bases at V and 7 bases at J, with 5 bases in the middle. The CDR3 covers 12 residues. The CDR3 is CASSIRVGELFF. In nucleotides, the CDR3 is TGTGCCAGTAGTATAAGAGTCGGGGAGCTGTTTTTT.

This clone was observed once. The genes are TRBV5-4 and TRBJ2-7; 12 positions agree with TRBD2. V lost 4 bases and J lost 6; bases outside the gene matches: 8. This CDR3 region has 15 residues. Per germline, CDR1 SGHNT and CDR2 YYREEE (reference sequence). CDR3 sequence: CASSLPSGRAVEQYF. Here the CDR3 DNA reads TGTGCCAGCAGCCTTCCTAGCGGGAGGGCGGTCGAGCAGTACTTC.

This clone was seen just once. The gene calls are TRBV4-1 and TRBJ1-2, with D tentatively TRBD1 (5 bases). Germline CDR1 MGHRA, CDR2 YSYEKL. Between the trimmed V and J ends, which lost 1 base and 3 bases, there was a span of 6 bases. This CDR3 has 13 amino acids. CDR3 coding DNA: TGCGCCAGCAGCCAAGCCAGGGACTATGGCTACACCTTC. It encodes CASSQARDYGYTF.

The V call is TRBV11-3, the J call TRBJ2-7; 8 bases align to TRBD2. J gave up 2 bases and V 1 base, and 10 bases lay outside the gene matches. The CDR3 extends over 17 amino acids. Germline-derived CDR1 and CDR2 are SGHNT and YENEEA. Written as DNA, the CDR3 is TGTGCCAGCAGCTTAGGCCCACTAGCGGTATTCACCTACGAGCAGTACTTC. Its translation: CASSLGPLAVFTYEQYF.

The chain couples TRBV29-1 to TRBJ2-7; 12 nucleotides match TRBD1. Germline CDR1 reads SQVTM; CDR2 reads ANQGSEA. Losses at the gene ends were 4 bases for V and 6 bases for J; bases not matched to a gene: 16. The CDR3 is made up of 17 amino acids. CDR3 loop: CSVVKGVGTGGFGEQYF. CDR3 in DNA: TGCAGCGTTGTTAAGGGGGTAGGGACAGGGGGCTTCGGCGAGCAGTACTTC.

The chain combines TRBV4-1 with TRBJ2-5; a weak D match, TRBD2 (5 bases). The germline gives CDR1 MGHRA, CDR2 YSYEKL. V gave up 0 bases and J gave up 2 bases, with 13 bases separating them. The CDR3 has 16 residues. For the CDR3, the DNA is TGCGCCAGCAGCCAAGATCGGAGGAGCGGTCAAGAGACCCAGTACTTC. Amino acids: CASSQDRRSGQETQYF.

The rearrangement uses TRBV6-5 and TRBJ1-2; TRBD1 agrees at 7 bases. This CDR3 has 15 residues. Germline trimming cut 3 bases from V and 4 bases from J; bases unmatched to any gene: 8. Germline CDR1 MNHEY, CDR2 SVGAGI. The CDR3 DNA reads TGTGCCAGCAGTTATGCCCGGGACAGCACCTATGGCTACACCTTC. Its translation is CASSYARDSTYGYTF.

In DNA, the CDR3 is TGTGCCAGCAATACAGGGGGGAATAGCAATCAGCCCCAGCATTTT. Its protein is CASNTGGNSNQPQHF. The chain has TRBV5-6 and TRBJ1-5; TRBD1 agrees at 8 bases. Germline assignment: CDR1 SGHDT and CDR2 YYEEEE. Unmatched junction bases numbered 5, after V lost 6 bases and J lost 0 bases. This CDR3 comprises 15 residues.